This record looks at one T cell receptor (beta chain) sequence and its context. The table lists this clone with many counts. Its antigen is not yet known. No base quality values were provided; no much bigger clone lies one nucleotide off. The receptor library was made with PCR. These reads were obtained on an Illumina HiSeq 4000. High-throughput sequencing was used to profile the TCR beta-chain CDR3 region of each patient. The study's processing was this. CDR3 differences across clinicopathological groups were used to build a classifier for discriminating distant-metastatic papillary thyroid cancer patients. Repertoire diversity was assessed with the Shannon index, and tumor-blood repertoire similarity with the Morisita-Horn index. TCRdb trimmed public reads at Q25 via fastp, called clones via MiXCR and kept in-frame beta chains. It is TCRdb's table, rather than the study itself, that gives the V and J calls and clone size. This sample gives about 92,000 clones in total; about 15% of them show up just once. Around 3.3% of the sample goes to the ten largest clones.

No patient had received any treatment before thyroid surgery. The study retrospectively analysed patient clinical samples collected from about 2011 to 2018 using T-cell receptor beta sequencing. The cysteine opens and the phenylalanine closes a CDR3 of 15 amino acids. The sequence is cut down to CDR3 DNA, 45 bases in frame from base 1. Reading the germline V gene gives CDR1 SGHTA and CDR2 FQGNSA. Trimming at the junction amounts to 1 base on V and 4 bases on J, and the germline ends lie 11 bases apart. These data are taken from a study of metastatic and nonmetastatic thyroid tumors (dated by TCRdb to the early 2020s). About the study as a whole: Repertoires were compared across peripheral blood and tumor or nodule tissue samples from malignant and benign thyroid patients. Paper-wide results and their limitations: TCR beta diversity was reported as significantly higher in malignant tumors than in benign nodules, in both blood and tumor samples.

The chain is encoded by TRBV7-2 joined to TRBJ1-3, with no confidently assigned D gene. The sequenced sample was blood. The receptor was isolated from a female donor with papillary thyroid cancer or a benign thyroid nodule (not recorded which). Some clones in this sample may be carry-over from other donors' samples. The CDR3: CASSLVRIDGNTIYF. The DNA sequence follows: TGTGCCAGCAGCTTAGTTCGGATAGACGGAAACACCATATATTTT.